This record looks at one T cell receptor (beta chain) sequence and its context. Its antigen is unknown. Each donor had approximately 10 milliliters of peripheral blood drawn. The CDR3 runs 15 residues. Trimming at V came to 4 bases and at J to 1 base, leaving 3 bases not matched to a gene. CDR1 is SEHNR, CDR2 FQNEAQ, per germline (reference sequence). The entry originates in a study of blood T cells in healthy people across ages. PCR was performed a second time for about 7 to 12 cycles using a sample-barcoded 5' primer and a J-beta primer mix. In TCRdb, the 5' RACE reads were re-called with MiXCR into one record per CDR3 protein. The sample carries 1,500,000 or so distinct CDR3 sequences, approximately 60% recorded once. Study-wide results and caveats: While age rose, TCR beta diversity per million T cells dropped in a roughly linear way. Strong correlation existed between TCR beta diversity and naive T cell percentage.

The TCR was taken from a man between 18 and 29 years old in good health. The sample comprised blood. The chain carries TRBV7-9 and TRBJ2-5; TRBD1 agrees at 10 bases. This chain's CDR3 is CASSYGTGVQETQYF. CDR3 coding DNA: TGTGCCAGCAGCTATGGGACAGGGGTCCAAGAGACCCAGTACTTC. The full variable domain, in which reference TRBV7-9 and TRBJ2-5 provide the parts outside the CDR3, is DTGVSQNPRHKITKRGQNVTFRCDPISEHNRLYWYRQTLGQGPEFLTYFQNEAQLEKSRLLSDRFSAERPKGSFSTLEIQRTEQGDSAMYLCASSYGTGVQETQYFGPGTRLLVL.